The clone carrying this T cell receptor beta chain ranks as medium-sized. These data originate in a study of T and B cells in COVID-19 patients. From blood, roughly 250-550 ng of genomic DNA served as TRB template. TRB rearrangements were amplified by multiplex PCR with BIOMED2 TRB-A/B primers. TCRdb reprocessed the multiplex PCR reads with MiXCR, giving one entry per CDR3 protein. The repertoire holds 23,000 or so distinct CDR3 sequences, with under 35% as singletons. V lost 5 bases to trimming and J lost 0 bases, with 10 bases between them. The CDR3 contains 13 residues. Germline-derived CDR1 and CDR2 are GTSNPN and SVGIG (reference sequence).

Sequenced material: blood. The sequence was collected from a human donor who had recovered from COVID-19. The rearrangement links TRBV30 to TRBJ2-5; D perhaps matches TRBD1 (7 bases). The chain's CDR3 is CAWAGGHQETQYF. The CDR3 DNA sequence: TGTGCCTGGGCAGGGGGGCACCAAGAGACCCAGTACTTC.